The 10 T cell receptor beta chains listed next were all sequenced from one sample in a study of blood T cell repertoires in COVID-19. TCRdb's copy holds only in-frame clones and misses some; the assay was immunoSEQ multiplex PCR. The sample contains a few hundred thousand clones, around 88% of which appear only once. Sequencing used PBMCs or T cells enriched from blood (not recorded which). The source of these receptors is a woman aged 40 to 50 with acute COVID-19.

The V gene is TRBV9, the J gene TRBJ1-3; 10 nucleotides line up with TRBD1. Germline V gives CDR1 SGDLS, CDR2 YYNGEE. Losses at the gene ends were 0 bases for V and 0 bases for J; bases not matched to a gene: 3. The CDR3 is 17 amino acids. The CDR3 spells CASSVEGQGLSGNTIYF. The CDR3 DNA follows: TGTGCCAGCAGCGTAGAGGGACAGGGGCTCTCTGGAAACACCATATATTTT.

The chain joins TRBV20-1 to TRBJ2-3, with D possibly matching TRBD1 (6 bases). The V gene lost 3 bases and the J gene lost 2 bases, with 18 bases spanning the gap. This CDR3 contains 16 residues. Germline V lookup: CDR1 DFQATT, CDR2 SNEGSKA (reference sequence). The CDR3 here is CSASLRGLESTDTQYF. In nucleotides, the CDR3 is TGCAGTGCTAGTCTCAGGGGTCTGGAGTCCACAGATACGCAGTATTTT.

The V gene is TRBV10-1, the J gene TRBJ1-6; 7 nucleotides agree with TRBD1. Germline CDR1 WNHNN, CDR2 SYGVQD (reference sequence). The CDR3 totals 12 residues. V dropped 3 bases and J dropped 12; count of bases not matched to a gene: 2. CDR3 DNA: TGCGCCAGCAGTGATCAGGGGGAACCCCTCCACTTT. It yields the protein CASSDQGEPLHF.

The chain recombines TRBV5-4 with TRBJ1-4, with D possibly TRBD1 on 5 matching bases. V lost 4 bases and J 5 bases, leaving 18 bases between the germline ends. This CDR3 spans 16 amino acids. Germline CDR1 reads SGHNT; CDR2 reads YYREEE (reference sequence). CDR3 sequence: CASSPDGFRGNEKLFF. CDR3 nucleotides: TGTGCCAGCAGCCCCGACGGATTTAGGGGAAATGAAAAACTGTTTTTT. Supplemented by reference TRBV5-4 and TRBJ1-4, the full variable domain reads ETGVTQSPTHLIKTRGQQVTLRCSSQSGHNTVSWYQQALGQGPQFIFQYYREEENGRGNFPPRFSGLQFPNYSSELNVNALELDDSALYLCASSPDGFRGNEKLFFGSGTQLSVL.

The J gene is TRBJ1-6, the V gene TRBV10-1; possibly TRBD1 for D (5 bases). Trimming shortened V by 4 bases and J by 7 bases, and 11 bases separated the two germline ends. CDR1 and CDR2 from the germline V gene are WNHNN and SYGVQD (reference sequence). The CDR3 loop spans 14 amino acids. The CDR3 DNA sequence: TGCGCCAGCAGTGGACCGACAGTAAATTCACCCCTCCACTTT. Amino acid sequence: CASSGPTVNSPLHF.

The V and J genes are TRBV5-4 and TRBJ2-1, with 7 positions matching TRBD2. CDR1 and CDR2 (germline): SGHNT, YYREEE (reference sequence). This CDR3 has 14 residues. V was clipped by 0 bases and J by 4 bases; unmatched bases: 1. In nucleotides, the CDR3 is TGTGCCAGCAGCTTGGCGGGACTATACAATGAGCAGTTCTTC. It is translated as CASSLAGLYNEQFF.

The DNA of the CDR3 is TGTGCCAGCAGTCGCAGGGGACAGGGGCTTGGGGAGCCCCAGCATTTT. Encoded protein: CASSRRGQGLGEPQHF. The genes are TRBV27 and TRBJ1-5, with 10 bases aligning to TRBD1. V lost 5 bases, J lost 8 bases, and 12 bases stayed unmatched. CDR3 length equals 16 residues. CDR1 is MNHEY and CDR2 is SMNVEV in the germline V gene (reference sequence).

This chain links TRBV25-1 with TRBJ2-7; 7 positions agree with TRBD2. Trimming removed 4 bases from V and 7 bases from J; junction bases left unmatched: 4. The germline CDR1 and CDR2 sequences are MGHDK and SYGVNS. The CDR3 length is 12 residues. CDR3 DNA: TGTGCCAGCAGTGGATGGGGGGGGGAGCAGTACTTC. Its translation is CASSGWGGEQYF.

This rearrangement joins TRBV24-1 to TRBJ1-3; TRBD1 matches at 7 bases. Per the germline V gene, CDR1 is KGHDR and CDR2 is SFDVKD. V lost 3 bases and J lost 4; bases outside the gene matches: 5. The CDR3 is made up of 15 amino acids. The CDR3 protein is CATSDTRTGGNTIYF. DNA of the CDR3: TGTGCCACCAGTGATACCAGGACAGGAGGAAACACCATATATTTT.

The rearrangement joins TRBV7-8 to TRBJ1-3; the match to TRBD1 covers 12 bases. The J segment lost 4 bases and the V segment lost 2 bases, leaving 6 bases of the junction unmatched. Germline CDR1 is SGHVS and CDR2 is FQNEAQ. The length of the CDR3 is 17 residues. The CDR3 reads CASSLMGQGASGNTIYF. The CDR3 DNA follows: TGTGCCAGCAGCTTAATGGGACAGGGGGCGTCGGGAAACACCATATATTTT.